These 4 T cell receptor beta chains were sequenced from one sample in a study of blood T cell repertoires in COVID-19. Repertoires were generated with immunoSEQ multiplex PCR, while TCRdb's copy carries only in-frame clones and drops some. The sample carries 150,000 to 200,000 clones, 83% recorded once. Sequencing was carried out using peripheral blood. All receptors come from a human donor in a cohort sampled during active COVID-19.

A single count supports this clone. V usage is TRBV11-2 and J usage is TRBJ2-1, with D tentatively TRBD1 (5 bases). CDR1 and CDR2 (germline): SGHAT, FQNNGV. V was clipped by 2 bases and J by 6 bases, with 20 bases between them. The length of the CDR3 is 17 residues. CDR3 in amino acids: CASSLPPRVGRANEQFF. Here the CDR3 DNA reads TGTGCCAGCAGCTTACCTCCCAGGGTAGGAAGGGCCAATGAGCAGTTCTTC.

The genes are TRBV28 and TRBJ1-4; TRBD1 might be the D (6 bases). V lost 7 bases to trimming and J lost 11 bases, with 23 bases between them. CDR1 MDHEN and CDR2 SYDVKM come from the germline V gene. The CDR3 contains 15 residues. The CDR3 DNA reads TGTGCCAGCACCTACCGACGACAGGCCCAGGGGAAACTGTTTTTT. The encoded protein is CASTYRRQAQGKLFF.

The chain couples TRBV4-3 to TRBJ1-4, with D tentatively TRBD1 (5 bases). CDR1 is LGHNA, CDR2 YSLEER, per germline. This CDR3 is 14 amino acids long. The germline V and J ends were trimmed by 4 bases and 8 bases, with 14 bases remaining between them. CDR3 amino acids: CASSPGRGGEKLFF. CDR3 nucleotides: TGCGCCAGCAGCCCCGGGAGGGGCGGCGAAAAACTGTTTTTT.

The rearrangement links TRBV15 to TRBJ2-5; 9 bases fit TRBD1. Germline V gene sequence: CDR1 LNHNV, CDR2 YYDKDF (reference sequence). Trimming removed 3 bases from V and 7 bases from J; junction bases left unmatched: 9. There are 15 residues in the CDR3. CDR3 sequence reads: CATSRITGGSGTQYF. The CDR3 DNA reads TGTGCCACCAGCAGGATTACAGGGGGCTCGGGGACCCAGTACTTC.